The entry that follows covers one TCR beta chain sequence. What it recognizes is unknown. The entry originates in a study of blood T cells in healthy people across ages. Whole-study results and caveats: Higher diversity, along with more naive CD4+ cells, distinguished long-lived donors from aged donors.

From germline, CDR1 is LGHNA and CDR2 YNFKEQ. Deletions cut 0 bases from V and 4 bases from J, with 13 bases between. The CDR3 totals 15 residues. Alongside a J-beta primer mix, a sample-barcoded 5' primer served in a second PCR lasting 7 to 11 cycles. TCRdb reprocessed the 5' RACE reads with MiXCR, giving one entry per CDR3 protein. Here the sample spans approximately 730,000 distinct CDR3 sequences, more than 40% being singletons. The V gene is TRBV4-2, the J gene TRBJ2-7; D tentatively fits TRBD1 or TRBD2 (6 bases each). The specimen sequenced was blood. This TCR was sampled from a woman aged 55-69 years in good health. CDR3 sequence (DNA): TGTGCCAGCAGCCAAGATGCAACGGGGGCATACGAGCAGTACTTC. Its protein is CASSQDATGAYEQYF.